These T cell receptor beta chains were read from a single sample in a study of shared clonotypes between healthy human individuals. Measured with immunoSEQ multiplex PCR; TCRdb has only the in-frame clones, and not every one. The sample contains approximately 700,000 clones, 73% of which appear only once. Sequencing was carried out using memory CD4+ T cells sorted from blood. These receptors were taken from a woman aged 25 to 39 in good health. Each CDR3 is given with its conserved first and last residue. D genes are given only for firm matches. Some rows have no size entry. The others give once, few or many, or a class for an expanded clone.

>13|TRBV5-1|.|TRBJ2-7|many
CASSLDLTGEQYF
TGCGCCAGCAGCTTGGATTTAACGGGCGAGCAGTACTTC
>10|TRBV25-1|.|TRBJ2-4|once
CASSGNIQYF
TGTGCCAGCAGTGGGAACATTCAGTACTTC
>14|TRBV5-5|TRBD1|TRBJ2-2|.
CASRWTGGTGELFF
TGTGCCAGCAGGTGGACAGGGGGCACCGGGGAGCTGTTTTTT
>14|TRBV2|.|TRBJ1-5|.
CASSATRGNQPQHF
TGTGCCAGCAGCGCGACCCGGGGCAATCAGCCCCAGCATTTT
>15|TRBV21-1|.|TRBJ1-1|few
CASSALGYRGGKAFF
TGTGCCAGCAGCGCCTTGGGGTACAGGGGAGGAAAAGCTTTCTTT
>12|TRBV5-1|TRBD2|TRBJ2-1|.
CASSLLAYEQFF
TGCGCCAGCAGCTTACTAGCGTATGAGCAGTTCTTC
>16|TRBV27|TRBD1|TRBJ1-4|.
CASSPRQGAGREKLFF
TGTGCCAGCAGTCCAAGACAGGGGGCTGGGCGTGAAAAACTGTTTTTT
>12|TRBV30|.|TRBJ2-2|.
CAQQGRVGELFF
TGTGCCCAGCAGGGGAGGGTCGGGGAGCTGTTTTTT
>14|TRBV2|.|TRBJ1-5|.
CASTPQGGNQPQHF
TGTGCCAGCACTCCCCAGGGTGGCAATCAGCCCCAGCATTTT
>13|TRBV7-2|.|TRBJ2-1|.
CASSFGFAYEQFF
TGTGCCAGCAGCTTTGGTTTTGCTTATGAGCAGTTCTTC
>13|TRBV5-1|TRBD1|TRBJ2-1|.
CASQRTGGHEQFF
TGCGCCAGCCAGCGGACAGGGGGCCATGAGCAGTTCTTC
>14|TRBV4-1|TRBD1|TRBJ2-7|.
CASSPGTVGYEQYF
TGCGCCAGCAGCCCAGGGACAGTCGGATACGAGCAGTACTTC
>15|TRBV7-8|.|TRBJ2-2|once
CASSLVETTTGELFF
TGTGCCAGCAGCTTAGTTGAGACAACGACCGGGGAGCTGTTTTTT
>14|TRBV7-3|.|TRBJ2-3|.
CASSHRQSTDTQYF
TGTGCCAGCAGCCACCGACAGAGCACAGATACGCAGTATTTT
>15|TRBV19|.|TRBJ1-5|once
CASSIVFQGGQPQHF
TGTGCCAGTAGTATAGTTTTCCAGGGCGGGCAGCCCCAGCATTTT
>13|TRBV9|TRBD2|TRBJ2-7|.
CASRRTSGYEQYF
TGTGCCAGCAGGAGGACTAGCGGCTACGAGCAGTACTTC
>15|TRBV28|TRBD1|TRBJ2-7|.
CASSSTGTGGYEQYF
TGTGCCAGCAGTAGCACCGGGACAGGGGGCTACGAGCAGTACTTC
>11|TRBV20-1|.|TRBJ1-1|once
CSASPGTEAFF
TGCAGTGCTAGTCCCGGCACTGAAGCTTTCTTT
>11|TRBV28|.|TRBJ1-1|.
CASQKVRGAFF
TGTGCCAGCCAAAAAGTACGGGGGGCTTTCTTT
>17|TRBV14|TRBD1|TRBJ2-2|.
CASSQDLLRGRTGELFF
TGTGCCAGCAGCCAAGATCTTCTCAGGGGGCGCACCGGGGAGCTGTTTTTT
>14|TRBV7-2|.|TRBJ2-5|.
CASSLDTTQETQYF
TGTGCCAGCAGCTTAGACACGACACAAGAGACCCAGTACTTC
>15|TRBV5-1|.|TRBJ1-4|.
CASSLEGFGSEKLFF
TGCGCCAGCAGCTTGGAAGGTTTTGGGAGTGAAAAACTGTTTTTT
>15|TRBV28|TRBD1|TRBJ1-2|.
CASSPTGGLNYGYTF
TGTGCCAGCAGTCCTACAGGGGGCCTTAACTATGGCTACACCTTC
>17|TRBV5-4|TRBD2|TRBJ2-1|.
CASSSPTVAGDGNEQFF
TGTGCCAGCAGCTCACCCACTGTAGCGGGAGACGGCAATGAGCAGTTCTTC
>18|TRBV6-1|.|TRBJ1-5|few
CASSEAYSGAYSNQPQHF
TGTGCCAGCAGTGAGGCCTATTCTGGGGCCTATAGCAATCAGCCCCAGCATTTT
>16|TRBV29-1|TRBD1|TRBJ1-5|.
CSVGLPGGLSNQPQHF
TGCAGCGTTGGGCTCCCAGGGGGCCTTAGCAATCAGCCCCAGCATTTT
>15|TRBV6-6|.|TRBJ1-1|.
CASSPYGGRNTEAFF
TGTGCCAGCAGCCCCTACGGAGGGCGGAACACTGAAGCTTTCTTT
>13|TRBV30|.|TRBJ2-5|.
CAWSARLQETQYF
TGTGCCTGGAGTGCTCGGCTCCAAGAGACCCAGTACTTC
>14|TRBV4-1|.|TRBJ2-2|.
CASSQVGGTGELFF
TGCGCCAGCAGCCAAGTAGGAGGTACCGGGGAGCTGTTTTTT
>14|TRBV27|TRBD2|TRBJ2-7|.
CASREKREGFEQYF
TGTGCCAGCAGAGAAAAGCGGGAGGGGTTCGAGCAGTACTTC
>11|TRBV28|.|TRBJ2-3|.
CASTVMGTQYF
TGTGCCAGCACTGTTATGGGTACGCAGTATTTT
>13|TRBV28|.|TRBJ1-2|.
CASTLWTDGGYTF
TGTGCCAGCACCTTATGGACGGATGGTGGCTACACCTTC
>15|TRBV5-1|TRBD1|TRBJ2-2|.
CASSKTGYDSGELFF
TGCGCCAGCAGCAAGACAGGGTACGATTCCGGGGAGCTGTTTTTT
>17|TRBV28|.|TRBJ2-7|few
CASSLSRSLLGTWEQYF
TGTGCCAGCAGTTTATCAAGGTCACTTTTGGGAACCTGGGAGCAGTACTTC
>13|TRBV28|.|TRBJ1-3|.
CASSFQSGNTIYF
TGTGCCAGCAGTTTTCAGTCTGGAAACACCATATATTTT
>12|TRBV7-9|.|TRBJ1-2|.
CASTLDEKGYTF
TGTGCCAGCACCTTGGATGAAAAAGGCTACACCTTC
>13|TRBV30|TRBD1|TRBJ2-1|.
CAGVDRAHSEQFF
TGTGCCGGGGTGGACAGGGCCCATAGTGAGCAGTTCTTC
>18|TRBV5-1|TRBD2|TRBJ2-4|.
CASSPSSSSGVGKNIQYF
TGCGCCAGCAGTCCCTCCTCCTCTAGCGGGGTGGGAAAAAACATTCAGTACTTC
>15|TRBV5-6|.|TRBJ1-2|.
CASSLGLEYDYGYTF
TGTGCCAGCAGCTTGGGGTTGGAGTATGACTATGGCTACACCTTC
>13|TRBV5-1|.|TRBJ2-1|.
CASSLAGGNEQFF
TGCGCCAGCAGCTTGGCCGGGGGTAATGAGCAGTTCTTC
>15|TRBV29-1|TRBD2|TRBJ2-1|.
CSANGLAGGLNEQFF
TGCAGCGCCAACGGACTAGCGGGAGGCCTCAATGAGCAGTTCTTC
>14|TRBV19|.|TRBJ1-2|once
CASSIEPDSYGYTF
TGTGCCAGTAGTATAGAGCCGGACAGCTATGGCTACACCTTC
>19|TRBV12-5|.|TRBJ2-7|.
CASGLVGPPLVATSYEQYF
TGTGCTAGTGGTTTGGTAGGGCCTCCCCTTGTAGCCACCTCCTACGAGCAGTACTTC
>15|TRBV28|.|TRBJ1-1|few
CASRHSRPMNTEAFF
TGTGCCAGTCGTCACAGTAGGCCAATGAACACTGAAGCTTTCTTT
>14|TRBV6-1|TRBD1|TRBJ1-5|.
CATARDRGNQPQHF
TGTGCCACAGCCCGAGACAGGGGCAATCAGCCCCAGCATTTT
>16|TRBV10-3|.|TRBJ2-2|many
CAISESQGMGTGELFF
TGTGCCATCAGTGAGTCTCAGGGGATGGGCACCGGGGAGCTGTTTTTT
>15|TRBV5-1|.|TRBJ2-3|many
CASSLDGQLTDTQYF
TGCGCCAGCAGCTTGGATGGACAGCTCACAGATACGCAGTATTTT
>15|TRBV6-5|TRBD2|TRBJ2-3|.
CASSWQAGGTDTQYF
TGTGCCAGCTCTTGGCAAGCGGGGGGCACAGATACGCAGTATTTT
>15|TRBV2|TRBD1|TRBJ1-5|.
CASSGTVIGNQPQHF
TGTGCCAGCAGCGGGACAGTTATTGGCAATCAGCCCCAGCATTTT